The source of this T cell receptor beta chain is a study of blood T cell repertoires in COVID-19. The wider study: T cells, B-cell-depleted T cells, or PBMCs supplied cDNA or gDNA.

Enrolled during active infection, Seattle patients were then followed longitudinally. The protocol was immunoSEQ multiplex PCR, while the TCRdb copy is restricted to in-frame clones and leaves out a portion. The sample records about 370,000 clones, about 89% being singletons. Germline CDR1 SQVTM, CDR2 ANQGSEA. V dropped 6 bases and J dropped 0 bases, with 12 bases sitting between them. This CDR3 is built from 14 residues. Material: peripheral blood. The TCR sequence derives from a woman between 25 and 40 years old with COVID-19, enrolled during active disease. The chain combines TRBV29-1 with TRBJ1-3; the D gene is possibly TRBD1 (6 bases). CDR3 nucleotide sequence: TGCAGCGTAGCGGGACACCTCTCTGGAAACACCATATATTTT. It translates to CSVAGHLSGNTIYF. Supplemented by reference TRBV29-1 and TRBJ1-3, the full variable domain reads SAVISQKPSRDICQRGTSLTIQCQVDSQVTMMFWYRQQPGQSLTLIATANQGSEATYESGFVIDKFPISRPNLTFSTLTVSNMSPEDSSIYLCSVAGHLSGNTIYFGEGSWLTVV.